The present T cell receptor beta chain was sequenced within a study of blood T cell repertoires in COVID-19 (dated by TCRdb to the early 2020s). In the study overall: The collaborator samples originated in the United States, Italy and Spain and spanned the acute and convalescent phases of COVID-19. The material from the prospective study consisted of cDNA or gDNA derived from T cells, B-cell-depleted T cells, or PBMCs. The repertoires were released in a freely available public database intended as a resource for research on the immune response to SARS-CoV-2. The samples were drawn from the first 160 participants of the ongoing ImmuneRACE study and from over a thousand subjects provided by 6 global collaborators. Sample metadata almost always included a de-identified subject ID, COVID-19 status, age in years and sex. Subjects who had been exposed to COVID-19, were actively infected with it, or had recovered from it provided the deeply sampled blood TCRbeta repertoires that made up the dataset. Where available, HLA class I and class II types were obtained from metadata supplied by the sample provider rather than from assay-based typing. The paper's findings and limits, for the study overall: Clinical and demographic metadata were provided uncurated, with the amount varying by source and participant.

TCRbeta CDR3 regions were amplified from genomic DNA by means of the immunoSEQ Assay, a bias-controlled multiplex PCR. As for the authors' bioinformatics: Within the assay, amplification of reference gene primers was used to estimate how many nucleated cells each sample contained. Sequence reads were collapsed and filtered to measure the absolute abundance of every unique TCRbeta CDR3 rearrangement. Productive Simpson clonality was computed per sample as the square root of Simpson's diversity index over productive rearrangements. TCRdb carries this immuneACCESS record with in-frame sequences only. Its versions omit some clonotypes, under half of them owing to an unresolved V gene in the studies checked, with the rest unexplained. The V and J calls and clone size were taken over from that table, and D and trimming were inferred from the DNA. In all, the sample holds under 300,000 clones, and approximately 87% of those were seen once. The ten largest clones take up under 6.5% of the sample.

V was cut back by 3 bases and J by 0 bases, leaving a gap of 9 bases between them. As encoded in the germline V gene, CDR1 is SGHTA while CDR2 is FQGNSA. The CDR3 covers 15 residues, taking in both the cysteine and the phenylalanine. CDR3 DNA only is kept here, 45 bases in frame from base 1. Of note for this clone: The clone's antigen remains unknown. No much larger clonotype is one base removed from it; base qualities were not supplied.

The collaborating institutions used their own protocols to collect whole blood in K2EDTA tubes. For TCRbeta analysis, collaborators shipped samples in one of three forms: frozen whole blood, isolated PBMCs, or DNA extracted from either of those sample types. The source of this sequence is a man aged 55 to 70 with acute or convalescent COVID-19. The sample taken for sequencing was peripheral blood. The V gene is TRBV7-2 and the J gene is TRBJ2-1; no D gene is confidently identified. The nucleotides are TGTGCCAGCAGCTTTACAGCCAGCTCCTACAATGAGCAGTTCTTC. It translates as CASSFTASSYNEQFF.